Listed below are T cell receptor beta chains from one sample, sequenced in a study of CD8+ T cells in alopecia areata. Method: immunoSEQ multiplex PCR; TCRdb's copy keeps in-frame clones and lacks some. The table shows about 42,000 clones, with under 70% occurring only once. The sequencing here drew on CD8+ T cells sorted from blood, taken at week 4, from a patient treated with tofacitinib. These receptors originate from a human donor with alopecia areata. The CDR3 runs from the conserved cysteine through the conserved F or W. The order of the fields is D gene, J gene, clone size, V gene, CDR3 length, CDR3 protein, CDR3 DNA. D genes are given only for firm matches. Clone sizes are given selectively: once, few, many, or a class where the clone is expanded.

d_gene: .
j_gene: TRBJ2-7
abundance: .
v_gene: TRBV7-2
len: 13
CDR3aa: CASSLGYSYEQYF
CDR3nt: TGTGCCAGCAGCTTGGGATACTCCTACGAGCAGTACTTC

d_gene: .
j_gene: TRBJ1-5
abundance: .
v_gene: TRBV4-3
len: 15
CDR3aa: CASSQDRSGFLPQHF
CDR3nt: TGCGCCAGCAGCCAAGACCGGTCAGGGTTTCTGCCCCAGCATTTT

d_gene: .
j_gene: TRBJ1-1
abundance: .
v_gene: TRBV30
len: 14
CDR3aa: CAWSYQGINTEAFF
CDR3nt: TGTGCCTGGAGTTATCAGGGGATTAACACTGAAGCTTTCTTT

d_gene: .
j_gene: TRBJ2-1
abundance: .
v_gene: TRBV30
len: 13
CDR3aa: CAWSYGTYDEQFF
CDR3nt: TGTGCCTGGAGTTACGGGACCTACGATGAGCAGTTCTTC

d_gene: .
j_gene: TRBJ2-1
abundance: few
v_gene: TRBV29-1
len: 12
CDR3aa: CSVIGQFNEQFF
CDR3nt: TGCAGCGTTATCGGACAGTTCAATGAGCAGTTCTTC

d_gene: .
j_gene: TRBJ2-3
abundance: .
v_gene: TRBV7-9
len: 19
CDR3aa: CASSPPRAGTVSNTDTQYF
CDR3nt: TGTGCCAGCAGCCCCCCACGGGCAGGCACCGTGAGCAACACAGATACGCAGTATTTT

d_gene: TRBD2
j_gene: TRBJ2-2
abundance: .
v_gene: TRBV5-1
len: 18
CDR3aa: CASSLAWTSGVRTGELFF
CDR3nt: TGCGCCAGCAGCTTGGCCTGGACTAGCGGGGTCCGTACCGGGGAGCTGTTTTTT

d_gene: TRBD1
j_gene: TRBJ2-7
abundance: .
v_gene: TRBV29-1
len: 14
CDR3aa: CSVAWDSHPYEQYF
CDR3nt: TGCAGCGTTGCGTGGGACAGCCACCCCTACGAGCAGTACTTC

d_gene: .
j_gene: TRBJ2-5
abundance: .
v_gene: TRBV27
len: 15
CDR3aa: CASSLAGHRKETQYF
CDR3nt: TGTGCCAGCAGTTTAGCGGGACACCGGAAAGAGACCCAGTACTTC

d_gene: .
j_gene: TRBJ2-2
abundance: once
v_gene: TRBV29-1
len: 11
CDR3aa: CSVANTGELFF
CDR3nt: TGCAGCGTTGCAAACACCGGGGAGCTGTTTTTT

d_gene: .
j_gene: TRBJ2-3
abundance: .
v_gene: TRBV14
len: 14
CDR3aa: CASSHAGARDTQYF
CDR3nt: TGTGCCAGCAGCCATGCTGGAGCGAGAGATACGCAGTATTTT

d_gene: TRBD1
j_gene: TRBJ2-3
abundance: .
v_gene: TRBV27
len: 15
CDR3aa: CASSQDPRQGDTQYF
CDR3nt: TGTGCCAGCAGCCAAGATCCCCGACAGGGTGATACGCAGTATTTT

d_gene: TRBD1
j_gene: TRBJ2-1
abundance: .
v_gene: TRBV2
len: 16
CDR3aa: CASRGQGGLTYNEQFF
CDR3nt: TGTGCCAGCAGGGGACAGGGGGGACTGACCTACAATGAGCAGTTCTTC

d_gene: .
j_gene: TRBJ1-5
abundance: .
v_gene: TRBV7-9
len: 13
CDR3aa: CASSPTAGQPQHF
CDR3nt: TGTGCCAGCAGCCCTACCGCGGGTCAGCCCCAGCATTTT

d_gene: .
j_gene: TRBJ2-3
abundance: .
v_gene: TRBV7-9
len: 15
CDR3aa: CASSLARQVLDTQYF
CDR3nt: TGTGCCAGCAGCTTAGCGCGGCAGGTGCTAGATACGCAGTATTTT

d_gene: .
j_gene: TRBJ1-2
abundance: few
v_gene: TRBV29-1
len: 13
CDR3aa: CSVVSEANYGYTF
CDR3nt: TGCAGCGTTGTCAGCGAGGCGAACTATGGCTACACCTTC

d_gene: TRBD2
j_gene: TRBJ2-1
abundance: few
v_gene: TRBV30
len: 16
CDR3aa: CAWSVGTGLAGAEQFF
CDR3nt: TGTGCCTGGAGTGTAGGGACCGGACTAGCGGGGGCCGAACAGTTCTTC

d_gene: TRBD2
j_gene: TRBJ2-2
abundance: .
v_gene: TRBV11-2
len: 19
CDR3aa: CASSPSRLAGGLITGELFF
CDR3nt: TGTGCCAGCAGCCCCAGCCGACTAGCGGGGGGGCTTATCACCGGGGAGCTGTTTTTT

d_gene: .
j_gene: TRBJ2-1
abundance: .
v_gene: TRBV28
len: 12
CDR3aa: CASMTGFREQFF
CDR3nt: TGTGCCAGTATGACAGGTTTTCGGGAGCAGTTCTTC

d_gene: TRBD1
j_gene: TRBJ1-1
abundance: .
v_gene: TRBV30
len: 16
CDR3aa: CAWSGEPGQQVTEAFF
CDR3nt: TGTGCCTGGAGTGGGGAGCCGGGACAGCAGGTCACTGAAGCTTTCTTT

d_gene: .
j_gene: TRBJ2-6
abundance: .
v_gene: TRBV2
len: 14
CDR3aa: CASSAAPGANVLTF
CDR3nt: TGTGCCAGCAGTGCCGCCCCTGGGGCCAACGTCCTGACTTTC

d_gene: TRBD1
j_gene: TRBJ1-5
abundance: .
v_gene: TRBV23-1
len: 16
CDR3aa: CASSRPTGNRNQPQHF
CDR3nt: TGCGCCAGCAGTCGCCCGACAGGGAATCGCAATCAGCCCCAGCATTTT

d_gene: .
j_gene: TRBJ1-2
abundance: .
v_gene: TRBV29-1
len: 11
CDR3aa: CSVRANYGYTF
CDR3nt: TGCAGCGTAAGGGCTAACTATGGCTACACCTTC

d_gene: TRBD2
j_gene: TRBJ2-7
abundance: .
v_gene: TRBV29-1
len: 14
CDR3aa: CSAGLAGGVMEQYF
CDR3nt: TGCAGCGCGGGACTAGCGGGAGGAGTTATGGAGCAGTACTTC

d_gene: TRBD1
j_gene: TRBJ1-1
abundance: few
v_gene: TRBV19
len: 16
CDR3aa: CASNPSQGARDTEAFF
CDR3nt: TGTGCCAGTAATCCCTCGCAGGGGGCGCGAGACACTGAAGCTTTCTTT

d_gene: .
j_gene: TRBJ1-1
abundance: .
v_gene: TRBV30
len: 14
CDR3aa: CAWMADEVNTEAFF
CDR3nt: TGTGCCTGGATGGCAGACGAGGTGAACACTGAAGCTTTCTTT

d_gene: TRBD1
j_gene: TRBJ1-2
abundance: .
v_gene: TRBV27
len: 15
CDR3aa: CASRASTGEVYGYTF
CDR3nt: TGTGCCAGCAGGGCCTCGACAGGGGAGGTATATGGCTACACCTTC

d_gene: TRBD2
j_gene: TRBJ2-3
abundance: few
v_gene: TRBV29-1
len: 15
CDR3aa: CSVLTTSGEQDTQYF
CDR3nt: TGCAGCGTCCTAACGACTAGCGGGGAGCAAGATACGCAGTATTTT

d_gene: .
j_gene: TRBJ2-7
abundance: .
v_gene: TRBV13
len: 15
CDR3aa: CASSLGGTGAYEQYF
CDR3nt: TGTGCCAGCAGCTTAGGCGGGACTGGTGCCTACGAGCAGTACTTC

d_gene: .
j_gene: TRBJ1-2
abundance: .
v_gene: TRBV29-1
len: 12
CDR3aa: CSVASGNYGYTF
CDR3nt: TGCAGCGTGGCGTCGGGGAACTATGGCTACACCTTC

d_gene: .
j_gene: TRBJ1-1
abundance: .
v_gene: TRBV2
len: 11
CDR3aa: CASTLNNEAFF
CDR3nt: TGTGCCAGCACCCTAAATAACGAAGCTTTCTTT

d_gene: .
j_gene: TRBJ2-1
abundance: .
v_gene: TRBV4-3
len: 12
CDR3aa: CASSQGYNEQFF
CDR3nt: TGCGCCAGCAGCCAGGGCTACAATGAGCAGTTCTTC

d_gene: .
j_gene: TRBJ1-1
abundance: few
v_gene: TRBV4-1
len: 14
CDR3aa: CASSQDQEYTEAFF
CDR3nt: TGCGCCAGCAGCCAAGATCAAGAATACACTGAAGCTTTCTTT

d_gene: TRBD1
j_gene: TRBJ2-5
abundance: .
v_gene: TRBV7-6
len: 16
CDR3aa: CASSLRPGQGVETQYF
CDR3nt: TGTGCCAGCAGCTTACGTCCGGGACAGGGGGTAGAGACCCAGTACTTC

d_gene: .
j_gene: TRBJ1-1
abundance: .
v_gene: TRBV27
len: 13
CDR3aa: CASSARLWAEAFF
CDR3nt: TGTGCCAGCAGTGCCAGACTTTGGGCTGAAGCTTTCTTT

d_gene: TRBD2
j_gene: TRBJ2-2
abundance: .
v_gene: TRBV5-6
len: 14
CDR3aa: CASSSGTSTGELFF
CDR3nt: TGTGCCAGCAGCTCCGGGACTAGCACCGGGGAGCTGTTTTTT

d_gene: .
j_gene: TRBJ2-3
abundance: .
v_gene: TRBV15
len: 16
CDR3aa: CATSRDRGGGGDTQYF
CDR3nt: TGTGCCACCAGCAGAGATCGCGGTGGGGGAGGAGATACGCAGTATTTT

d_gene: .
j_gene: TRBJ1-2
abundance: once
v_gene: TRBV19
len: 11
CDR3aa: CASSMNYGYTF
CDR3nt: TGTGCCAGTAGTATGAACTATGGCTACACCTTC

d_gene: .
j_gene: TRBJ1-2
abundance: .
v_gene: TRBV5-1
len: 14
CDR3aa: CASSLSQDGHGYTF
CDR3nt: TGCGCCAGCAGCTTGAGTCAAGACGGACATGGCTACACCTTC

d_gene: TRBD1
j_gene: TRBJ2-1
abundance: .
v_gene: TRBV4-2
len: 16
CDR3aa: CASSQGGEGQGRMEFF
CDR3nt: TGTGCCAGCAGCCAAGGTGGCGAAGGACAGGGGCGGATGGAGTTCTTC

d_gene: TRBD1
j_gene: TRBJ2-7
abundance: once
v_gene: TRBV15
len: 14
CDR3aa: CATSKRTGTAEQYF
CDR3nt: TGTGCCACCAGCAAGAGAACCGGGACAGCAGAGCAGTACTTC

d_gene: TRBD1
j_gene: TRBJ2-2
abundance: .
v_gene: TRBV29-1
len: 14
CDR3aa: CSAGGQGNTGELFF
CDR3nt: TGCAGCGCCGGAGGACAGGGGAACACCGGGGAGCTGTTTTTT

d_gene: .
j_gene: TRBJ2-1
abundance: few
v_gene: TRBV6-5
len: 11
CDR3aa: CASSSDDEQFF
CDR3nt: TGTGCCAGCAGCTCAGACGATGAGCAGTTCTTC

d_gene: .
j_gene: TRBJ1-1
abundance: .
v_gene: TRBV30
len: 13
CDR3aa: CAWNPVENTEAFF
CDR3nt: TGTGCCTGGAACCCTGTAGAGAACACTGAAGCTTTCTTT

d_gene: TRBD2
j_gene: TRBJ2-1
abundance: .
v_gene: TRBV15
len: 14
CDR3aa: CATGTGGEAHEQFF
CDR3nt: TGTGCCACCGGGACGGGGGGGGAAGCGCATGAGCAGTTCTTC

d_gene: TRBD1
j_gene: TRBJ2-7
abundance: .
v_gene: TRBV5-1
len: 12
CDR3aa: CASRDREGEQYF
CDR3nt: TGCGCCAGCCGGGACAGGGAAGGCGAGCAGTACTTC

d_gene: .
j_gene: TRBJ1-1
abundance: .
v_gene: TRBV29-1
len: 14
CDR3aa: CSVAGFGGNTEAFF
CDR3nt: TGCAGCGTCGCCGGGTTTGGGGGGAACACTGAAGCTTTCTTT

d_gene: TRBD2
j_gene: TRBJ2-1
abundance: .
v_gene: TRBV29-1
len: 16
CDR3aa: CSVRLAGDWSFNEQFF
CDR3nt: TGCAGCGTCCGACTAGCGGGGGACTGGAGTTTCAATGAGCAGTTCTTC

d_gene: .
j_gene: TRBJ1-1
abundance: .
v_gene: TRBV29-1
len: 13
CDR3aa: CSVERVIMTEAFF
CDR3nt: TGCAGCGTTGAAAGGGTCATCATGACTGAAGCTTTCTTT